The 2 T cell receptor beta chains below were found in one sample sequenced in a study of Ad26.COV2.S vaccination and SARS-CoV-2 variants (dated by TCRdb to the early 2020s). The sample's treatment or condition, from its label and the paper: some 20 received Ad26.COV2.S at low or high dose, single or two shots; roughly five received placebo; per-sample allocation not given. Repertoires of vaccine and placebo recipients were sequenced from samples collected on day 63 after the first injection. To prepare the library, the immunoSEQ multiplex PCR assay was applied. TCRdb limited this immuneACCESS table to in-frame rearrangements with V and J called. A share of clones is missing; checked studies link under half to unresolved V genes, and the rest is unexplained. For this sample there are approximately 410,000 clones; around 89% appear just once. The ten most abundant clones make up around 3.6% of the sample.

Sequencing used peripheral blood, obtained in a trial of Ad26.COV2.S vaccine versus placebo. All receptors derive from a person aged 18-65 years who received the Ad26.COV2.S COVID-19 vaccine or a placebo.

The chain employs TRBV6-2 or TRBV6-3 and TRBJ1-2, with 9 bases lining up with TRBD1. Unmatched junction bases numbered 12, after V lost 6 bases and J lost 4 bases. This CDR3 has 16 residues. Germline V gene sequence: CDR1 MNHEY, CDR2 SVGEGT. The CDR3 nucleotides read TGTGCCAGCAGCCTCACCGGGACAGGGCTCATCTATGGCTACACCTTC. Its protein is CASSLTGTGLIYGYTF.

The chain carries TRBV7-9 and TRBJ2-1; 11 positions match TRBD2. CDR3 length: 15 residues. The germline CDR1 and CDR2 sequences are SEHNR and FQNEAQ (reference sequence). V gave up 2 bases and J gave up 6 bases; unmatched junction bases: 3. CDR3 bases: TGTGCCAGCAGCTTAACTAGCGGGGGCCTCAATGAGCAGTTCTTC. This codes for CASSLTSGGLNEQFF.